This T cell receptor beta chain emerged from a study of cytomegalovirus exposure and HLA in healthy donors. A multiplex PCR was run with 60 Vbeta primers and 13 Jbeta primers. TCRdb's copy holds only in-frame clones and misses some; the assay was immunoSEQ multiplex PCR. Found here are just over 150,000 clones, less than 90% of them singletons; the top ten hold around 1.8%. Germline V gene sequence: CDR1 MNHNY, CDR2 SVGAGI (reference sequence). The CDR3 length is 15 residues. With V trimmed by 0 bases and J by 7 bases, 8 bases remained unmatched. The sequence came from a woman aged 18-29 years in good health and CMV-seronegative. The rearrangement uses TRBV6-6 and TRBJ1-1, with 7 bases aligning to TRBD1. The sample was PBMCs. This chain's CDR3 is CASSYSGQAVGEAFF. The CDR3 DNA is TGTGCCAGCAGTTACTCTGGACAGGCGGTCGGTGAAGCTTTCTTT.